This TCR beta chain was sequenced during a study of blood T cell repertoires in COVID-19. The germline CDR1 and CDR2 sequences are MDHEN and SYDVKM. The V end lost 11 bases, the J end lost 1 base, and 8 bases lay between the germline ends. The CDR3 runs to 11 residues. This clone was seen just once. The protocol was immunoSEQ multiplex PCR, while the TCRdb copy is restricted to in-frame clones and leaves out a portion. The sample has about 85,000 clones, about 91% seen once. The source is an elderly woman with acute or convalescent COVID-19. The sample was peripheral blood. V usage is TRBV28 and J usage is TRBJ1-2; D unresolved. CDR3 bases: TGTGCCGTGGCGGGTAACTATGGCTACACCTTC. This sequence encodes CAVAGNYGYTF.